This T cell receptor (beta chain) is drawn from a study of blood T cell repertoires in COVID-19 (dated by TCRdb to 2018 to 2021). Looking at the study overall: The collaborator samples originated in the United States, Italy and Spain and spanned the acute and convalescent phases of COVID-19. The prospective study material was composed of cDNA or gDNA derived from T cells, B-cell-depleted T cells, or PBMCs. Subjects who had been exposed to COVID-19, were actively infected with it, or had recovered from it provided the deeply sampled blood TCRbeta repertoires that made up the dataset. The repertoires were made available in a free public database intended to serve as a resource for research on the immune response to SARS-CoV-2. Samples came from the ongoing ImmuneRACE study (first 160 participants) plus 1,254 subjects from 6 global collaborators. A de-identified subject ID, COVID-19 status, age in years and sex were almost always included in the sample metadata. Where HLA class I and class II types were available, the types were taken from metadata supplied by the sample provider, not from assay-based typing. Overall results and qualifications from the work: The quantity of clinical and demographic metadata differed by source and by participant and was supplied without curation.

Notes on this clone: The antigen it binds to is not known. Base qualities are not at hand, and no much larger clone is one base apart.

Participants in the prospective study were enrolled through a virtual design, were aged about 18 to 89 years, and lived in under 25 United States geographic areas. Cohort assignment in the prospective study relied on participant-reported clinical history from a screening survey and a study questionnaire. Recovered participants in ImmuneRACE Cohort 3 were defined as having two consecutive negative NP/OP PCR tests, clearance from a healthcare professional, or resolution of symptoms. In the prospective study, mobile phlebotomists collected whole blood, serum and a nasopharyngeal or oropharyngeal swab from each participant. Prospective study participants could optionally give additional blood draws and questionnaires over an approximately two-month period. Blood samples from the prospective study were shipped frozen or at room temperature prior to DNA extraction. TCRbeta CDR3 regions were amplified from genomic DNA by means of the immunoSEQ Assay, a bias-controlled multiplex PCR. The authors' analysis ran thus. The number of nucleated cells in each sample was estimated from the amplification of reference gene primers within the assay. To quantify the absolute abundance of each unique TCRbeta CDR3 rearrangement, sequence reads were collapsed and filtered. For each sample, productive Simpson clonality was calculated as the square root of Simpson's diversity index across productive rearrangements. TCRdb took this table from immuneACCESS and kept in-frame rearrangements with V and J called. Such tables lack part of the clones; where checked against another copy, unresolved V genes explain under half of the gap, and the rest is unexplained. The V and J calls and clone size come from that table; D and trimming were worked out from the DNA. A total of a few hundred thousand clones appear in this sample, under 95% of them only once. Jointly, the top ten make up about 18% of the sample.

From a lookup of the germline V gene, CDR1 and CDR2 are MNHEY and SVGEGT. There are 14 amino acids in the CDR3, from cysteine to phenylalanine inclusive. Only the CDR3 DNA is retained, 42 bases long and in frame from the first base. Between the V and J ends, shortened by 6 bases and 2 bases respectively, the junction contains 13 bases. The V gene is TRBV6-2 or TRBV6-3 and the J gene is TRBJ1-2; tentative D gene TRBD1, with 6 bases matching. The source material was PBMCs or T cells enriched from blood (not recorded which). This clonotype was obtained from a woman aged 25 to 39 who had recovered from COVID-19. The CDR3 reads CASSRRGGNYGYTF. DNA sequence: TGTGCCAGCAGCCGAAGGGGGGGGAACTATGGCTACACCTTC.